This TCR beta chain is drawn from a study of beta chain features in type 1 diabetes. Findings and limits, study-wide: VDJ junctions in type 1 diabetes patients carried more deletions and fewer insertions. Across patients, naive, central memory and Treg TCRB repertoires exhibited apparently greater similarity than was observed across healthy donors.

One heparinised draw of blood, averaging around 120 mL, came from each donor. The CDR3 length is 14 residues. The V and J ends lost 0 bases and 6 bases respectively, with 10 bases between them. Germline CDR1 and CDR2: LGHNA and YNFKEQ. The sequenced template was cDNA made from the entire isolated RNA. Assay: immunoSEQ multiplex PCR; the TCRdb copy retains only in-frame clones and omits some. Of about 220,000 clones in the sample, under 13% are singletons; the top ten hold approximately 1.4%. Comments on this clone: Antigen specificity is unknown.

The sequencing sample was made of central memory CD4+ T cells from blood. The receptor comes from a man between 18 and 35 years old in good health. The genes are TRBV4-2 and TRBJ2-3; D unclear. This CDR3 is CASSQEKASDTQYF. The CDR3 coding sequence is TGTGCCAGCAGCCAAGAAAAGGCTAGTGATACGCAGTATTTT.